This section outlines one T cell receptor beta chain sequence together with its context. What it binds is unknown. The CDR3 spans 12 residues. The ends were cut back, 4 bases at V and 2 bases at J, with 6 bases in the middle. Germline V gene data show CDR1 as SQVTM and CDR2 as ANQGSEA. Only in-frame clones appear in the TCRdb table, and some are missing; sequencing was by immunoSEQ multiplex PCR. The sample has 130,000 to 150,000 clones; around 90% are singletons. This sample was taken from a study of T cell responses to AZD1222 COVID-19 vaccine. General study findings and limits: Donors were chiefly white British, with a greater number of females, and clonal diversity was perhaps underestimated.

This material consisted of peripheral blood, taken 28 days after the second AZD1222 dose. This receptor was taken from an adult who received the AZD1222 COVID-19 vaccine. The chain has TRBV29-1 and TRBJ1-5; no reliable D call. The CDR3 DNA reads TGCAGCGTTGCTGTCGGCAATCAGCCCCAGCATTTT. This sequence encodes CSVAVGNQPQHF.